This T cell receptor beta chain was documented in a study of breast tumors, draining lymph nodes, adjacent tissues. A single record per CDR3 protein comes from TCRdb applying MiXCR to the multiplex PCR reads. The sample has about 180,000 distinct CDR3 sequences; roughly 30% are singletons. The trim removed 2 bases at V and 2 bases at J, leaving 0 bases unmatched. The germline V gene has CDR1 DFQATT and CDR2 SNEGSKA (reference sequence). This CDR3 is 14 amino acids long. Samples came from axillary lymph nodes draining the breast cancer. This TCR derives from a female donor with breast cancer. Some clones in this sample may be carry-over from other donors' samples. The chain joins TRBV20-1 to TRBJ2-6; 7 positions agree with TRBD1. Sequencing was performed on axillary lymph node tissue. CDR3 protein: CSARQGAGANVLTF. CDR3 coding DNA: TGCAGTGCTAGACAGGGGGCTGGGGCCAACGTCCTGACTTTC.